Below, one TCR beta chain is given with its context. Its antigen is not known. This entry comes from a study of blood T cells in healthy people across ages. About the study: The template switching approach captured approximately one barcoded beta molecule for every two T cells. The study's findings and limits: Measured against age, TCR beta diversity per million T cells decreased in a roughly linear manner. Researchers judged that diversity estimates from one million T cells fell short of true values.

Germline V gene sequence: CDR1 MNHNS, CDR2 SASEGT. The CDR3 is 16 amino acids. The V end lost 10 bases, the J end lost 0 bases, and 21 bases lay between the germline ends. It was with a sample-barcoded 5' primer and a J-beta primer mix that a second PCR of roughly 7 to 12 cycles was run. Individual samples furnished no less than 3 million CDR3-containing paired-end reads apiece. MiXCR was run by TCRdb on the 5' RACE reads, yielding one entry per CDR3 protein. The sample yields about 970,000 distinct CDR3 sequences, just over 50% seen once. Material: blood. This sequence joins TRBV6-1 and TRBJ1-1, with D unclear. This clonotype was sampled from a woman aged 60-70 years in good health. This CDR3 is CATVLGATAMNTEAFF. For the CDR3, the DNA is TGTGCCACCGTATTAGGAGCCACAGCCATGAACACTGAAGCTTTCTTT.